The sequence of this TCR beta chain was determined in a study of blood T cell repertoires in COVID-19. Cohorts were assigned according to the clinical history that participants reported. In Cohort 3, a recovered donor had either two negative PCRs, clearance, or symptom resolution. The CDR3 runs to 13 residues. The ends were cut back, 6 bases at V and 0 bases at J, with 7 bases in the middle. Germline V lookup: CDR1 MDHEN, CDR2 SYDVKM. Authors' analysis steps: Reference gene primer amplification gave estimated nucleated cell counts. TCRdb's copy holds only in-frame clones and misses some; the assay was immunoSEQ multiplex PCR. V, J and clone size were drawn from that table, and D and trimming were deduced from the DNA. The sample lists some 350,000 clones; 80% to 90% were seen once.

The clonotype originates from a woman aged 25 to 39 who had recovered from COVID-19. Material for sequencing was PBMCs or T cells enriched from blood (not recorded which). V usage is TRBV28 and J usage is TRBJ2-3; D not resolved. CDR3 residues: CASSLFSTDTQYF. The CDR3 DNA is TGTGCCAGCAGCCTATTCAGCACAGATACGCAGTATTTT.